This T cell receptor beta chain came from a study of T cell responses to AZD1222 COVID-19 vaccine (dated by TCRdb to 2020 to 2022). Turning to the overall study: AZD1222 recipients given second doses at about 4 weeks or at about 12 weeks were pooled, since spike-specific TCR depth and breadth were not found to differ between the two schedules. Enrollment into the trials was organized by age into subgroups of 18-55, 56-69 and 70-plus years, and those subgroups contained roughly 160, 29 and 62 TCR-sequenced participants, respectively. TCR sequencing covered over 230 trial participants: around 210 given two doses of AZD1222 and 26 given two doses of MenACWY control vaccine. Paper-wide results and their limitations: The 56-69-year group was small, and its depth increase did not reach significance, likely because of low power. After two AZD1222 doses, spike-specific TCR breadth and depth were significantly higher than at day 0 and than in MenACWY recipients. Because no day 14 peak-response samples were available, repertoires were characterized only after the peak T cell response. The whole spike protein was spanned by vaccine-associated CD4 TCRs, and dominant responses were seen in regions 160-218 and 743-854. Conclusions about previously exposed vaccinees were limited because only six AZD1222 recipients were SARS-CoV-2 seropositive at baseline. Participants were mostly white British, with more females than males. The authors suggested clonal diversity may have been underestimated. Reportedly, almost half of the unique spike-specific TCRs recognized epitopes lying outside the regions that are mutated in the B.1.351 and B.1.1.7 variants.

The CDR3 regions of human TCRbeta chains were analyzed by immunosequencing. The paper's data handling went like this. TCRs in the repertoires were compared against a reference library of SARS-CoV-2-specific TCRs that had been generated with the MIRA antigen-specificity platform. Breadth meant the fraction of unique TCRs that were SARS-CoV-2-associated, whereas depth meant the fraction of total T cells that were SARS-CoV-2-associated. Each spike-specific TCR was assigned to its reactive spike region and to a CD4 or CD8 class using the MIRA data. Log10-transformed breadth and depth values were compared by one-way ANOVA with Sidak's multiple comparisons tests. TCRdb mirrors the immuneACCESS table, restricted to in-frame sequences. Some clones are absent from its copies; in checked studies, under half trace to an unresolved V gene, and the reason for the others is unknown. That table is the source of V, J and clone size, and D and trimming were worked out from the DNA. This sample gives more than 150,000 clones in total; approximately 94% of them show up just once. The ten top clones hold approximately 0.6% of the sample.

CDR1 and CDR2, per the germline V gene, are SNHLY and FYNNEI. V sheds 6 bases and J sheds 0 bases, leaving 15 bases between their ends. The CDR3 has 17 amino acids, counting the end cysteine and phenylalanine. Only the CDR3 DNA stays, 51 bases, in frame from base 1. Details on this clone: Its antigen is unknown. No quality values exist for individual bases; no much larger clone is one base distant.

According to the study, the label for this sample's time point signals: baseline before first vaccination. The vaccinee samples were drawn from two UK trials, COV001 and COV002, one of which was a single-blind randomized controlled phase 2/3 trial testing AZD1222 (ChAdOx1 nCoV-19) in healthy adults. For TCRbeta chain sequencing, PBMC samples from trial participants were taken at day 0 and at day 28 after the second dose. The sequences come from peripheral blood, collected on day 0 of AZD1222 vaccination. The sequence came from an adult in good health. The V and J genes are TRBV2 and TRBJ1-6, with a weak D call of TRBD1 (6 bases match). Here the CDR3 is given as CASSSLGQSSYNSPLHF. DNA sequence: TGTGCCAGCAGCTCACTCGGACAGAGCTCCTATAATTCACCCCTCCACTTT.